This T cell receptor beta chain was sequenced in a study of T cell repertoires in cytomegalovirus infection. MiXCR, run by TCRdb on the reads, gives a single entry per CDR3 protein. In the table there are about 220,000 distinct CDR3 sequences, around 35% of which are singletons. This clonotype was counted a few times. Its target is unknown. The TCR sequence derives from a human donor in good health (CMV status not recorded). Some clones in this sample may be carry-over from other donors' samples. Sequenced material: CD8+ T cells from cultured PBMCs, taken from culture after CMV antigen stimulation.

CDR3 in DNA: TGTGCCAGCAGCCCCCTGGGGCTAGCGGGAAGCTGGGATGAGCAGTTCTTC. Translation: CASSPLGLAGSWDEQFF. This chain uses TRBV28 with TRBJ2-1; 9 bases align to TRBD2. CDR1 MDHEN and CDR2 SYDVKM come from the germline V gene. The CDR3 is made up of 17 amino acids. J was trimmed by 8 bases and V by 6 bases; bases with no gene match: 17.